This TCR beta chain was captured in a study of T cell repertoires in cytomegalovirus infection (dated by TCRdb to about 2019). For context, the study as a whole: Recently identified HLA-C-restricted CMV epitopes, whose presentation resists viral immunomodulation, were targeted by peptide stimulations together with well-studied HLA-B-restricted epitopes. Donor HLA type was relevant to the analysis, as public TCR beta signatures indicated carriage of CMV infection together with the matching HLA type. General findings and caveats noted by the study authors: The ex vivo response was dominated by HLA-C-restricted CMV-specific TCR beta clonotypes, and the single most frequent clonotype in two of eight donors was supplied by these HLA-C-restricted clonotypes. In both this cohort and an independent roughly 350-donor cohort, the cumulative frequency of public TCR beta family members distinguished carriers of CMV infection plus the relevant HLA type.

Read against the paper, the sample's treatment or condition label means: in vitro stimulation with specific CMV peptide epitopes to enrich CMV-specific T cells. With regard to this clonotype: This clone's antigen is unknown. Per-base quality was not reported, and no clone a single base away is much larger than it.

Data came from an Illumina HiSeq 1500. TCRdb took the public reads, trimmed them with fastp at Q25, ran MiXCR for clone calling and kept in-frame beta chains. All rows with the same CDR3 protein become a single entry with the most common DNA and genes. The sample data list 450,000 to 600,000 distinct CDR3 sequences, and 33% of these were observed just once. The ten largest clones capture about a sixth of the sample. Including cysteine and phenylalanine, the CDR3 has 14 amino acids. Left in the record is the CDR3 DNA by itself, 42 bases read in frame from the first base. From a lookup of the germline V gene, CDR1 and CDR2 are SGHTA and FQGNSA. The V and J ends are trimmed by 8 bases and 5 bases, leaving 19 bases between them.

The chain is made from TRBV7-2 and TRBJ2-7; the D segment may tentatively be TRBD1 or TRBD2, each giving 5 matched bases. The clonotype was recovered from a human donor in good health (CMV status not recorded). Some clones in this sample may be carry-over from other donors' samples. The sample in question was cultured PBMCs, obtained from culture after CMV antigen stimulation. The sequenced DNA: TGTGCCAGCCGAACGGGACGGAGTGTCCACGAGCAGTACTTC. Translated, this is CASRTGRSVHEQYF.